This passage covers 24 T cell receptor beta chains from one sample sequenced in a study of CD8+ T cells in alopecia areata. Extracted RNA was reverse transcribed, and the resulting cDNA served as sequencing template. The assay was immunoSEQ multiplex PCR, and TCRdb's table has in-frame clones only and misses some. Of around 190,000 clones in the sample, roughly three fifths were seen once. Treatment of the sample: oral pan-JAK inhibitor, 5-10 mg twice daily. Here the sequenced sample was CD4+ T cells sorted from blood, taken at week 4, from a patient treated with tofacitinib. The receptors come from a human donor with alopecia areata.

The table lists this clone with a few counts. The rearrangement links TRBV5-1 to TRBJ2-1; TRBD2 aligns across 7 bases. The J segment lost 10 bases and the V segment lost 5 bases, leaving 18 bases of the junction unmatched. This CDR3 contains 16 residues. The germline V gene has CDR1 SGHRS and CDR2 YFSETQ. Here the CDR3 reads CASRLLAGGSAEEQFF. In nucleotides, the CDR3 is TGCGCCAGCAGACTTTTAGCGGGTGGGTCCGCCGAGGAGCAGTTCTTC.

J is TRBJ1-2 and V is TRBV5-4; TRBD1 is a possible D gene (5 bases). This CDR3 comprises 13 residues. V lost 2 bases, J lost 2 bases, and 7 bases lay in between. In germline, CDR1 is SGHNT, CDR2 YYREEE (reference sequence). This chain's CDR3 is CASSFAGNYGYTF. The CDR3 DNA sequence: TGTGCCAGCAGCTTTGCAGGGAACTATGGCTACACCTTC.

This sequence joins TRBV25-1 and TRBJ1-2; TRBD1 might be the D (6 bases). The V gene lost 2 bases and the J gene lost 8 bases, with 15 bases spanning the gap. The CDR3 has 14 residues. CDR1 and CDR2 from the germline V gene are MGHDK and SYGVNS. The CDR3: CASSEIGGRQGYTF. The CDR3 DNA sequence: TGTGCCAGCAGTGAAATCGGGGGGCGCCAGGGCTACACCTTC.

The V gene is TRBV11-2, the J gene TRBJ2-3, with 9 bases fitting TRBD1. The CDR3 has 15 amino acids. Germline V lookup: CDR1 SGHAT, CDR2 FQNNGV. V lost 3 bases, J lost 8 bases, and 9 bases stayed unmatched. The CDR3 nucleotides are TGTGCCAGCAGCTTCTCGACAGGGGGTTTTGTTACGCAGTATTTT. It translates to CASSFSTGGFVTQYF.

The gene calls are TRBV30 and TRBJ1-4; D unclear. Germline CDR1 GTSNPN, CDR2 SVGIG (reference sequence). This CDR3 comprises 13 residues. Trimming removed 6 bases from V and 5 bases from J, with 13 bases in between. DNA of the CDR3: TGTGCCTGCCCTGGGCGGTTGAATGAAAAACTGTTTTTT. This gives the protein CACPGRLNEKLFF.

This clone appeared a single time. The chain uses TRBV7-8 and TRBJ2-1; D not certain. There are 16 residues in the CDR3. The V gene lost 1 base and the J gene lost 0 bases, with 10 bases spanning the gap. CDR1 and CDR2 (germline): SGHVS, FQNEAQ. CDR3 sequence: CASSLVVHLSYNEQFF. The CDR3 DNA follows: TGTGCCAGCAGCTTAGTGGTTCATCTCTCCTACAATGAGCAGTTCTTC.

V gene TRBV25-1 combines with J gene TRBJ2-1; 10 nucleotides line up with TRBD1. With V trimmed by 8 bases and J by 3 bases, 4 bases remained unmatched. Germline values: CDR1 MGHDK, CDR2 SYGVNS. This CDR3 is built from 14 residues. CDR3 DNA sequence: TGTGCCAGCCGGACAGGGGGTTACTACAATGAGCAGTTCTTC. This encodes CASRTGGYYNEQFF.

This chain connects TRBV2 to TRBJ1-2, with D uncertain. Trimming removed 1 base from V and 2 bases from J, with 5 bases in between. This CDR3 has 13 amino acids. Germline CDR1 reads SNHLY; CDR2 reads FYNNEI. CDR3 region: CASSEGLNYGYTF. The CDR3 DNA sequence: TGTGCCAGCAGTGAAGGCTTGAACTATGGCTACACCTTC.

The chain is built from TRBV30 and TRBJ2-7; D is ambiguous. The length of the CDR3 is 15 residues. With 4 bases removed from V and 4 bases from J, the gap between germline ends came to 20 bases. Germline-derived CDR1 and CDR2 are GTSNPN and SVGIG (reference sequence). CDR3: CAWNLRTASFYEQYF. DNA of the CDR3: TGTGCCTGGAACCTCCGGACGGCCAGTTTTTACGAGCAGTACTTC.

The rearrangement uses TRBV4-3 and TRBJ1-1; no clear D gene. V was cut by 4 bases and J by 1 base, with 7 bases left in between. The CDR3 has 13 residues. Germline-derived CDR1 and CDR2 are LGHNA and YSLEER. In nucleotides, the CDR3 is TGCGCCAGCAGCCGGGGTGAGAACACTGAAGCTTTCTTT. Translating it yields CASSRGENTEAFF.

The rearrangement links TRBV18 to TRBJ1-2, with D perhaps matching TRBD1 (6 bases). The CDR3 extends over 14 amino acids. Looked up from germline, CDR1 is KGHSH and CDR2 is LQKENI. With 3 bases removed from V and 6 bases from J, the gap between germline ends came to 14 bases. The CDR3 coding sequence is TGTGCCAGCTCACCCAGGACAGCCTTAGATGGCTACACCTTC. Encoded protein: CASSPRTALDGYTF.

The V and J genes are TRBV7-2 and TRBJ2-7; 9 bases are shared with TRBD1. The junction had 7 bases not matched to a gene; V was cut back by 5 bases and J by 5 bases. CDR3 length: 14 amino acids. Germline assignment: CDR1 SGHTA and CDR2 FQGNSA. The CDR3 is CASSLQGANDEQYF. CDR3 nucleotides: TGTGCCAGCAGCCTACAGGGGGCTAATGACGAGCAGTACTTC.

The chain joins TRBV9 to TRBJ1-2; perhaps TRBD1 as D (6 bases). The V gene's germline CDR1 is SGDLS and CDR2 YYNGEE. Trimming cost V 4 bases and J 1 base, with 11 bases left between them. The CDR3 runs to 14 residues. The CDR3 reads CASSFTGNNYGYTF. In DNA, the CDR3 is TGTGCCAGCAGCTTCACAGGGAATAACTATGGCTACACCTTC.

The chain employs TRBV5-6 and TRBJ2-5, with D unresolved. This CDR3 comprises 11 residues. Germline assignment: CDR1 SGHDT and CDR2 YYEEEE. Trimming pared 2 bases from V and 4 bases from J, leaving 3 bases between. The CDR3 protein is CASSFRETQYF. The CDR3 DNA follows: TGTGCCAGCAGCTTCCGAGAGACCCAGTACTTC.

The CDR3 DNA reads TGTGCCTGGCACCCTAGGACTGGGGCCTCCTACGAGCAGTACTTC. Translating it yields CAWHPRTGASYEQYF. The chain carries TRBV30 and TRBJ2-7; D is tentatively TRBD1 or TRBD2 (5 bases each). The germline V gene encodes CDR1 GTSNPN and CDR2 SVGIG (reference sequence). The CDR3 loop spans 15 amino acids. Trimming cost V 5 bases and J 0 bases, with 17 bases left between them.

In this sample, this clone turned up a few times. The same CDR3 also results from other DNA sequences found in this sample. J is TRBJ2-7 and V is TRBV27, with D perhaps given as TRBD1 or TRBD2 (5 bases each). Between the trimmed V and J ends, which lost 4 bases and 2 bases, there was a span of 12 bases. CDR1 is MNHEY, CDR2 SMNVEV, per germline (reference sequence). The CDR3 has 14 residues. CDR3 residues: CASSYRDGTYEQYF. The CDR3 DNA follows: TGTGCCAGCAGTTACCGGGACGGTACCTACGAGCAGTACTTC.

The chain employs TRBV30 and TRBJ2-1, with 10 bases that match TRBD2. The CDR3 has 13 residues. With 2 bases clipped from V and 9 bases from J, the junction kept 4 bases outside the gene matches. The germline V gene has CDR1 GTSNPN and CDR2 SVGIG (reference sequence). CDR3 bases: TGTGCCTGGAGTCCTACTAGCGGGGTTGAGCAGTTCTTC. Translated, it gives CAWSPTSGVEQFF.

J is TRBJ1-5 and V is TRBV2; D is possibly TRBD1 (6 bases). The CDR3 contains 13 residues. The germline V and J ends were trimmed by 4 bases and 6 bases, with 10 bases remaining between them. CDR1 is SNHLY and CDR2 is FYNNEI in the germline V gene. Here the CDR3 DNA reads TGTGCCAGCAGTGGTAGCAGGGGTCAGCCCCAGCATTTT. Translating gives CASSGSRGQPQHF.

The gene calls are TRBV25-1 and TRBJ2-5, with TRBD2 matching over 10 bases. CDR3 length: 16 residues. With 3 bases clipped from V and 4 bases from J, the junction kept 8 bases outside the gene matches. CDR1 is MGHDK and CDR2 is SYGVNS in the germline V gene. CDR3 nucleotides: TGTGCCAGCAGTGATCGGGGAGCGGGAGGGAGAGAGACCCAGTACTTC. It yields the protein CASSDRGAGGRETQYF.

This rearrangement joins TRBV7-8 to TRBJ2-5, with TRBD1 as a possible D gene (6 bases). CDR3 length: 15 residues. From germline, CDR1 is SGHVS and CDR2 FQNEAQ. Trimming shortened V by 6 bases and J by 5 bases, and 19 bases separated the two germline ends. CDR3 bases: TGTGCCAGCAGAGAAGGGGGAGTAGCGAGGGAGACCCAGTACTTC. This sequence encodes CASREGGVARETQYF.

The rearrangement uses TRBV29-1 and TRBJ2-5, with D perhaps matching TRBD1 or TRBD2 (5 bases each). CDR3 length equals 12 residues. The germline gives CDR1 SQVTM, CDR2 ANQGSEA. The CDR3, as DNA: TGCGCCGGGGCAACGTACCAAGAGACCCAGTACTTC. The encoded protein is CAGATYQETQYF.

V gene TRBV30 combines with J gene TRBJ2-1; 9 nucleotides agree with TRBD2. The V gene's germline CDR1 is GTSNPN and CDR2 SVGIG (reference sequence). The CDR3 runs to 12 residues. V shed 2 bases, J shed 13 bases, and the junction held 6 bases outside the gene matches. This CDR3 reads CAWSNSGSRQFF. In nucleotides, the CDR3 is TGTGCCTGGAGTAATAGCGGGAGTCGCCAGTTCTTC.

This chain links TRBV15 with TRBJ2-3; D may be TRBD1 (6 bases). Germline V lookup: CDR1 LNHNV, CDR2 YYDKDF (reference sequence). The CDR3 loop spans 18 amino acids. Trimming took 0 bases from V and 2 from J, leaving 18 bases between them. CDR3 amino acids: CATSRDRTGHPNTDTQYF. As DNA, the CDR3 is TGTGCCACCAGCAGAGACCGAACGGGACACCCGAACACAGATACGCAGTATTTT.

CDR3 in DNA: TGTGCCAGCAGTTCGGACGGGAGGGCCGTGTTCTTC. Translation gives CASSSDGRAVFF. The genes are TRBV6-6 and TRBJ2-1; 8 nucleotides align to TRBD2. V shed 4 bases and J 15 bases; nucleotides not matched to a gene: 8. Per germline, CDR1 MNHNY and CDR2 SVGAGI (reference sequence). The CDR3 has 12 amino acids.